This TCR beta chain was sequenced during a study of blood T cell repertoires in COVID-19. Overall study context: Samples taken during acute and convalescent COVID-19 were collected in the United States, Italy and Spain.

The table lists this clone with a few counts. This CDR3 has 14 residues. V lost 5 bases to trimming and J lost 5 bases; unmatched junction nucleotides: 8. The germline V gene has CDR1 SGHTA and CDR2 FQGTGA. In the study's own analysis: Reference gene primer amplification yielded estimated nucleated cell counts. Measured with immunoSEQ multiplex PCR; TCRdb has only the in-frame clones, and not every one. From that table come the V and J calls and clone size; the DNA was used to work out D and trimming. The sample has some 230,000 clones, roughly 80% seen once. The rearrangement joins TRBV7-3 to TRBJ2-7; TRBD1 agrees at 8 bases. The receptor was isolated from a woman aged 25 to 39 who had recovered from COVID-19. Sequenced: peripheral blood. CDR3 loop: CASSKDRARNEQYF. The CDR3 DNA follows: TGTGCCAGCAGCAAGGACAGGGCTCGGAACGAGCAGTACTTC.